Listed here are 19 T cell receptor beta chains from one sample, sequenced in a study of blood T cell repertoires in COVID-19. Assay: immunoSEQ multiplex PCR; the TCRdb copy retains only in-frame clones and omits some. There are approximately 140,000 clones in the sample; 80% to 90% occur only once, and about 3.5% lies in the top ten. Source material: peripheral blood. These receptors all come from a man in his 70s with acute or convalescent COVID-19.

This chain uses TRBV5-1 with TRBJ2-1; D is perhaps TRBD2 (5 bases). In germline, CDR1 is SGHRS, CDR2 YFSETQ. The CDR3 contains 19 residues. The V end lost 4 bases, the J end lost 0 bases, and 23 bases lay between the germline ends. CDR3 nucleotide sequence: TGCGCCAGCAGCGCCGAACCTACCACAGCGGAAGGCTCCTACAATGAGCAGTTCTTC. It yields the protein CASSAEPTTAEGSYNEQFF. The variable domain in full, completed from reference TRBV5-1 and TRBJ2-1, reads KAGVTQTPRYLIKTRGQQVTLSCSPISGHRSVSWYQQTPGQGLQFLFEYFSETQRNKGNFPGRFSGRQFSNSRSEMNVSTLELGDSALYLCASSAEPTTAEGSYNEQFFGPGTRLTVL.

The chain links TRBV6-2 or TRBV6-3 to TRBJ2-7, with a possible D match to TRBD2 (7 bases). CDR1 is MNHEY and CDR2 is SVGEGT in the germline V gene. CDR3 size: 17 residues. Deletions cut 0 bases from V and 3 bases from J, with 18 bases between. CDR3 residues: CASSYSRGAGEGYEQYF. The CDR3, as DNA: TGTGCCAGCAGTTACTCGAGGGGGGCGGGAGAAGGCTACGAGCAGTACTTC.

This chain joins TRBV6-1 and TRBJ2-3; 11 bases map to TRBD2. The CDR3 has 19 residues. The germline gives CDR1 MNHNS, CDR2 SASEGT. V gave up 4 bases and J gave up 0 bases; unmatched junction bases: 12. Here the CDR3 DNA reads TGTGCCAGCAGTGTACTAGCGGGGGACCTCAGACCTAGCACAGATACGCAGTATTTT. Translated, it gives CASSVLAGDLRPSTDTQYF.

The V call is TRBV4-3, the J call TRBJ2-1; D is unclear. Trimming shortened V by 0 bases and J by 9 bases, and 9 bases separated the two germline ends. Germline CDR1 is LGHNA and CDR2 is YSLEER. The CDR3 consists of 13 residues. This CDR3 is CASSQDRYGEQFF. The CDR3 coding sequence is TGCGCCAGCAGCCAAGATCGCTACGGTGAGCAGTTCTTC.

CDR3 bases: TGTGCCAGCAGTTTATACAGGACTAGCGCTACAGATACGCAGTATTTT. It translates to CASSLYRTSATDTQYF. The chain recombines TRBV28 with TRBJ2-3, with TRBD2 matching over 9 bases. Germline CDR1 is MDHEN and CDR2 is SYDVKM. This CDR3 contains 16 residues. Trimming at V came to 1 base and at J to 3 bases, leaving 5 bases not matched to a gene.

The V and J genes are TRBV28 and TRBJ1-4; D is ambiguous. CDR3 length equals 13 residues. From germline, CDR1 is MDHEN and CDR2 SYDVKM. Trimming removed 2 bases from V and 8 bases from J, with 9 bases in between. The CDR3 here is CASSLPGGEKLFF. The CDR3 nucleotides read TGTGCCAGCAGTTTACCCGGAGGAGAAAAACTGTTTTTT.

The V gene is TRBV6-2 or TRBV6-3, the J gene TRBJ2-1; no clear D gene. Trimming pared 5 bases from V and 10 bases from J, leaving 9 bases between. Looked up from germline, CDR1 is MNHEY and CDR2 is SVGEGT. The CDR3 has 11 amino acids. CDR3 DNA: TGTGCCAGCAGTCCCCTGAGAGAGCAGTTCTTC. Translation gives CASSPLREQFF.

This sequence joins TRBV11-2 and TRBJ1-6, with D unclear. Germline-derived CDR1 and CDR2 are SGHAT and FQNNGV. V dropped 2 bases and J dropped 4 bases, with 15 bases sitting between them. The CDR3 consists of 17 residues. The CDR3 loop reads CASSLPGLSAYNSPLHF. Here the CDR3 DNA reads TGTGCCAGCAGCTTACCAGGACTGAGCGCTTATAATTCACCCCTCCACTTT.

V is TRBV9 and J is TRBJ2-2; the match to TRBD2 covers 9 bases. Germline trimming cut 0 bases from V and 4 bases from J; bases unmatched to any gene: 4. Per the germline V gene, CDR1 is SGDLS and CDR2 is YYNGEE. The CDR3 has 16 residues. In DNA, the CDR3 is TGTGCCAGCAGCGTAGGGCGGGAGGGCCGCACCGGGGAGCTGTTTTTT. Protein sequence: CASSVGREGRTGELFF.

This rearrangement joins TRBV7-9 to TRBJ1-6; a possible D gene is TRBD1 (6 bases). The germline gives CDR1 SEHNR, CDR2 FQNEAQ (reference sequence). V lost 7 bases to trimming and J lost 5 bases, with 12 bases between them. The CDR3 has 14 amino acids. The CDR3 loop is CASTTTGDNSPLHF. CDR3 nucleotides: TGTGCCAGCACCACGACAGGCGATAATTCACCCCTCCACTTT.

V usage is TRBV7-2 and J usage is TRBJ1-2; TRBD1 agrees at 11 bases. The CDR3 length is 14 residues. Unmatched junction bases numbered 7, after V lost 6 bases and J lost 7 bases. Germline V gene data show CDR1 as SGHTA and CDR2 as FQGNSA. The CDR3 DNA is TGTGCCAGCAGAAGCGGACAGGGGGCGCCTGGCTACACCTTC. Amino acid sequence: CASRSGQGAPGYTF.

This clone showed up just a few times. The CDR3 region has the DNA TGTGCCAGCAGTTACAGGGGGCTGGCGGGGACTGAAGCTTTCTTT. The encoded protein is CASSYRGLAGTEAFF. This chain joins TRBV11-2 and TRBJ1-1; 9 bases match TRBD1. Losses at the gene ends were 6 bases for V and 5 bases for J; bases not matched to a gene: 10. Germline V gives CDR1 SGHAT, CDR2 FQNNGV. This CDR3 comprises 15 residues.

V gene TRBV6-5 combines with J gene TRBJ2-2; 7 nucleotides agree with TRBD1. The CDR3 is 14 residues long. The germline V gene encodes CDR1 MNHEY and CDR2 SVGAGI. Trimming took 7 bases from V and 7 from J; bases not matched to a gene: 9. This CDR3 is CASMRIGGVGELFF. CDR3 nucleotides: TGTGCCAGCATGAGGATAGGGGGCGTCGGGGAGCTGTTTTTT.

This chain connects TRBV2 to TRBJ1-5; perhaps TRBD1 as D (6 bases). Trimming took 2 bases from V and 0 from J, leaving 8 bases between them. Germline lookup yields CDR1 SNHLY and CDR2 FYNNEI. This CDR3 region has 15 residues. In DNA form, the CDR3 reads TGTGCCAGCAGTGAAAACAGGGATAGCAATCAGCCCCAGCATTTT. The encoded protein is CASSENRDSNQPQHF.

The gene calls are TRBV6-6 and TRBJ2-2; TRBD1 agrees at 11 bases. Germline values: CDR1 MNHNY, CDR2 SVGAGI (reference sequence). The CDR3 has 14 amino acids. The J segment lost 10 bases and the V segment lost 6 bases, leaving 7 bases of the junction unmatched. The CDR3: CASRYGQGAVELFF. The CDR3 bases are TGTGCCAGCAGATACGGACAGGGGGCCGTGGAGCTGTTTTTT.

This chain joins TRBV7-9 and TRBJ2-1; no reliable D call. This CDR3 has 16 residues. Trimming pared 1 base from V and 0 bases from J, leaving 10 bases between. Germline CDR1 is SEHNR and CDR2 is FQNEAQ (reference sequence). CDR3 sequence reads: CASSLVAGSSYNEQFF. As DNA, the CDR3 is TGTGCCAGCAGCTTAGTAGCCGGATCCTCCTACAATGAGCAGTTCTTC. Combining the CDR3 with reference TRBV7-9 and TRBJ2-1 gives the whole variable domain DTGVSQNPRHKITKRGQNVTFRCDPISEHNRLYWYRQTLGQGPEFLTYFQNEAQLEKSRLLSDRFSAERPKGSFSTLEIQRTEQGDSAMYLCASSLVAGSSYNEQFFGPGTRLTVL.

This clone was picked up a small number of times. This chain links TRBV5-1 with TRBJ2-5; TRBD2 might be the D (6 bases). Germline CDR1 SGHRS, CDR2 YFSETQ. This CDR3 contains 16 residues. V lost 3 bases and J lost 1, with 16 bases in between. This CDR3 reads CASSWGTGRPQETQYF. In DNA form, the CDR3 reads TGCGCCAGCAGCTGGGGGACGGGGAGGCCCCAAGAGACCCAGTACTTC.

This clone was observed once. The gene calls are TRBV12-3 or TRBV12-4 and TRBJ2-7, with a weak D call TRBD1 (6 bases). Deletions cut 6 bases from V and 6 bases from J, with 15 bases between. This CDR3 contains 13 residues. This chain's CDR3 is CASRRWDNGEQYF. DNA of the CDR3: TGTGCCAGCAGAAGATGGGACAACGGCGAGCAGTACTTC.

The V gene is TRBV7-9, the J gene TRBJ2-5, with D possibly TRBD2 on 6 matching bases. Deletions cut 4 bases from V and 1 base from J, with 19 bases between. Per germline, CDR1 SEHNR and CDR2 FQNEAQ (reference sequence). This CDR3 has 17 residues. The CDR3: CASSSPIPPGLQETQYF. CDR3 in DNA: TGTGCCAGCAGCTCCCCAATCCCTCCGGGACTCCAAGAGACCCAGTACTTC. Supplemented by reference TRBV7-9 and TRBJ2-5, the full variable domain reads DTGVSQNPRHKITKRGQNVTFRCDPISEHNRLYWYRQTLGQGPEFLTYFQNEAQLEKSRLLSDRFSAERPKGSFSTLEIQRTEQGDSAMYLCASSSPIPPGLQETQYFGPGTRLLVL.